The 3 T cell receptor beta chains below were found in one sample sequenced in a study of cytomegalovirus exposure and HLA in healthy donors. With 60 Vbeta and 13 Jbeta primers, the PCR was carried out. TCRdb's copy holds only in-frame clones and misses some; the assay was immunoSEQ multiplex PCR. The sample has approximately 150,000 clones; around 73% are singletons. Input material: PBMCs. These receptors were obtained from a woman younger than 35 in good health and CMV-seropositive.

The gene calls are TRBV18 and TRBJ2-7; no reliable D call. Germline V gene lookup returns CDR1 KGHSH and CDR2 LQKENI. Trimming removed 3 bases from V and 0 bases from J, with 12 bases in between. The CDR3 is 15 amino acids. The CDR3 here is CASSPSPVPSYEQYF. CDR3 DNA sequence: TGTGCCAGCTCACCGTCGCCAGTACCCTCCTACGAGCAGTACTTC.

The gene calls are TRBV30 and TRBJ2-1, with D possibly TRBD2 on 5 matching bases. Trimming took off 7 bases at V and 3 bases at J, with 10 bases between the two ends. CDR1 is GTSNPN, CDR2 SVGIG, per germline (reference sequence). The CDR3 length is 12 residues. The CDR3, as DNA: TGTGCCTTCGGGATTTTCTACAATGAGCAGTTCTTC. It encodes CAFGIFYNEQFF.

V usage is TRBV6-5 and J usage is TRBJ1-6; 10 bases agree with TRBD1. CDR3 size: 15 residues. Trimming at V came to 6 bases and at J to 6 bases, leaving 5 bases not matched to a gene. CDR1 is MNHEY, CDR2 SVGAGI, per germline. The CDR3 nucleotides are TGTGCCAGCAGCCTGGGGGACAGGGGTAATTCACCCCTCCACTTT. Protein: CASSLGDRGNSPLHF.